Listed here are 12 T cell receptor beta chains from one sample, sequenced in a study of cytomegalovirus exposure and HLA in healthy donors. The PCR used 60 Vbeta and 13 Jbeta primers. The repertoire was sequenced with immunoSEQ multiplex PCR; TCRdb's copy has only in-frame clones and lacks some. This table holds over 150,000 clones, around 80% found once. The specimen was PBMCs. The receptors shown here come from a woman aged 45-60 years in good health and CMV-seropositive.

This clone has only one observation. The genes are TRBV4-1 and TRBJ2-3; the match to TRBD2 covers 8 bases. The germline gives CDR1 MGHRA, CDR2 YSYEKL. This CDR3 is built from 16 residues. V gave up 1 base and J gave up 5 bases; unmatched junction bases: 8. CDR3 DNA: TGCGCCAGCAGCCAAGGGGTAGCGGGGTCGAAAGATACGCAGTATTTT. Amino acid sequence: CASSQGVAGSKDTQYF.

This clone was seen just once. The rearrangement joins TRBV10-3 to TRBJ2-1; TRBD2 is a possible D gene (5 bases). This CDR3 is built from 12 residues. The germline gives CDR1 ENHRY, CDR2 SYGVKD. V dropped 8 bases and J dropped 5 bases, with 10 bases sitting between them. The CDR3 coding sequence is TGTGCCATCGGTGTCGGGGACAATGAGCAGTTCTTC. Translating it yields CAIGVGDNEQFF.

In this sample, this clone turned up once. CDR3 sequence (DNA): TGTGCCAGTAGTATACAGGGCCCCGAACTGAATCAGCCCCAGCATTTT. Amino acid sequence: CASSIQGPELNQPQHF. This chain uses TRBV19 with TRBJ1-5, with D perhaps TRBD1 (5 bases). The V gene's germline CDR1 is LNHDA and CDR2 SQIVND (reference sequence). CDR3 size: 16 residues. V was clipped by 2 bases and J by 4 bases, with 15 bases between them.

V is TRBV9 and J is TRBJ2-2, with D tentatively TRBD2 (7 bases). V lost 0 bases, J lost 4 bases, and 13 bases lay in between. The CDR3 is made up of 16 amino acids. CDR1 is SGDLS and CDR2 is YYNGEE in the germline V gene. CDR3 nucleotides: TGTGCCAGCAGCGTAGATCCGGGGGGCTCCACCGGGGAGCTGTTTTTT. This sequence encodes CASSVDPGGSTGELFF.

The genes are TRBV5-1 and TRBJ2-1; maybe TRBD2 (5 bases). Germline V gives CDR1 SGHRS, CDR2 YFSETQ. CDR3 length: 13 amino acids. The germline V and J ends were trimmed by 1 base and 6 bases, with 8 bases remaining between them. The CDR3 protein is CASSLTLANEQFF. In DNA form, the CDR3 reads TGCGCCAGCAGCTTGACGCTAGCCAATGAGCAGTTCTTC.

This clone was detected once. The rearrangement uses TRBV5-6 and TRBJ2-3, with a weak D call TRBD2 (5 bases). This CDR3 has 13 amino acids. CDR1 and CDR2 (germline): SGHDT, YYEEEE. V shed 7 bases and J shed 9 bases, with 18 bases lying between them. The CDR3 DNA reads TGTGCCAGCGAGACGGGAAGTACATGGACGCAGTATTTT. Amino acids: CASETGSTWTQYF.

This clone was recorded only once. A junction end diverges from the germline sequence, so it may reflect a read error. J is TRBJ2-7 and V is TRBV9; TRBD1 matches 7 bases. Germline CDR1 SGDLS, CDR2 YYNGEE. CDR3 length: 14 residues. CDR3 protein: CASSPGLTWDSRHF. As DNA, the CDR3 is TGTGCCAGCAGCCCCGGATTGACTTGGGACAGTCGGCACTTC.

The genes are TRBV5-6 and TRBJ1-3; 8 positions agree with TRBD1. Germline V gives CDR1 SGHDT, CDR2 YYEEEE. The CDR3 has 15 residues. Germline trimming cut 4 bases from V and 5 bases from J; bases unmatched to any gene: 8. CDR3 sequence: CASSPRGTGRNTIYF. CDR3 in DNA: TGTGCCAGCAGCCCACGGGGGACAGGCAGAAACACCATATATTTT.

The CDR3 DNA is TGCAGCGTCGAGACAGGATGGGCCTACAATGAGCAGTTCTTC. This codes for CSVETGWAYNEQFF. The gene calls are TRBV29-1 and TRBJ2-1, with TRBD1 as a possible D gene (6 bases). Per the germline V gene, CDR1 is SQVTM and CDR2 is ANQGSEA. The V end was cut by 6 bases, the J end by 2 bases, with 14 bases between. The CDR3 runs 14 residues.

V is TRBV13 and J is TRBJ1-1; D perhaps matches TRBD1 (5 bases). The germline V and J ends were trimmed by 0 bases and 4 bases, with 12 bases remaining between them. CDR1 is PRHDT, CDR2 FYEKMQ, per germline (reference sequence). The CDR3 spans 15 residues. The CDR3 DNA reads TGTGCCAGCAGCTTAGGACAGGCGGTAGGCACTGAAGCTTTCTTT. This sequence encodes CASSLGQAVGTEAFF.

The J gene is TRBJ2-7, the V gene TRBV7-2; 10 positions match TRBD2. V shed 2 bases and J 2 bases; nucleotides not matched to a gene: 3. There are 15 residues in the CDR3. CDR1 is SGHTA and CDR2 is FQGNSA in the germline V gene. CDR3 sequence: CASSLPSGGAYEQYF. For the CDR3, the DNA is TGTGCCAGCAGCTTACCTAGCGGGGGTGCCTACGAGCAGTACTTC.

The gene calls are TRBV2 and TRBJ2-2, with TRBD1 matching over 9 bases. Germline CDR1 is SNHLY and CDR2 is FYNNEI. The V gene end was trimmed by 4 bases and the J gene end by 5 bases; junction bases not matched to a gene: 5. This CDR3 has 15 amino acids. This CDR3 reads CASSGDRGITGELFF. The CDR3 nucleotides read TGTGCCAGCAGTGGCGACAGGGGGATAACCGGGGAGCTGTTTTTT.